This T cell receptor (beta chain) came from a study of regulatory T cells in long-lasting Graves disease. Study-level points and caveats: Small numbers of samples may have cut accuracy. Among samples with persistent disease, TRBV28, TRBJ1-2 and TRBJ2-5 were favored.

This clonotype came up a few times. Its antigen is unidentified. Specified time point: newly diagnosed GD, antithyroid drugs for less than 3 months. Extracted PBMC RNA gave rise to the TCR library. Library construction for TCR beta used iRepertoire HTBI primers and Arm-PCR of CDR3 regions. MiXCR, applied by TCRdb to the multiplex PCR reads, yields one record per CDR3 protein. The table includes 550,000 or so distinct CDR3 sequences, about 12% detected once. Germline loops: CDR1 MGHRA, CDR2 YSYEKL. The CDR3 contains 14 residues. V lost 4 bases and J lost 6, with 16 bases in between. The data were also submitted as part of a second study, on T cells in Graves' hyperthyroidism and ophthalmopathy. As reported in that work: Patients showing uncontrolled infection, other autoimmune disease, pregnancy or lactation were ineligible. With the HTBI primer set, the TCR CDR3 went through a first round of RT-PCR.

This receptor was obtained from a woman in her 30s with Graves disease. The source material was peripheral blood mononuclear cells (PBMCs), sampled at new diagnosis, from a patient treated with antithyroid drugs. This chain connects TRBV4-1 to TRBJ2-7, with TRBD2 as a possible D gene (5 bases). This CDR3 reads CASSPPRLFREQYF. Written as DNA, the CDR3 is TGCGCCAGCAGCCCCCCTCGACTATTCCGCGAGCAGTACTTC.